The rows below give T cell receptor beta chains drawn from one sample of a study of CD8 T cells in ankylosing spondylitis. TCRdb called the 5' RACE reads again in MiXCR, with one record for every CDR3 protein. The sample lists a few hundred thousand distinct CDR3 sequences; 17% were seen once. The sequenced sample was blood, either unsorted or a sorted T cell fraction (not recorded which). Source of these receptors: a male donor with ankylosing spondylitis. The CDR3 runs from the conserved cysteine through the conserved F or W. Each record gives: V gene, CDR3 protein.

V gene: TRBV20-1; CDR3 protein: CSASYAAVLGPEAFF
V gene: TRBV12-3/TRBV12-4; CDR3 protein: CASSPRQTYQPQHF
V gene: TRBV5-1; CDR3 protein: CASSRTGGVTNEKLFF
V gene: TRBV10-3; CDR3 protein: CAISQGGGETQYF
V gene: TRBV18; CDR3 protein: CASSPGGSYEQYF
V gene: TRBV20-1; CDR3 protein: CSARDGSSGANIQYF
V gene: TRBV7-6; CDR3 protein: CASSPGWGGYTF
V gene: TRBV7-2; CDR3 protein: CASSNRDPVDTQYF
V gene: TRBV20-1; CDR3 protein: CSAKSGTSGSNLNTGELFF
V gene: TRBV25-1; CDR3 protein: CASSEAGGYGYTF
V gene: TRBV24-1; CDR3 protein: CATSEHSNQPQHF
V gene: TRBV5-1; CDR3 protein: CASSWGPGTQEPLHF
V gene: TRBV5-6; CDR3 protein: CASSLYGTGNTGELFF
V gene: TRBV20-1; CDR3 protein: CSASERVDHEQYF
V gene: TRBV20-1; CDR3 protein: CSAREGVGTSEYF
V gene: TRBV12-3/TRBV12-4; CDR3 protein: CASSFDRVDYGYTF
V gene: TRBV11-2; CDR3 protein: CASSYSGVDNTEAFF
V gene: TRBV6-5; CDR3 protein: CASSYGTGSEKKLFF
V gene: TRBV3-1; CDR3 protein: CASSHFWQADGYTF
V gene: TRBV7-9; CDR3 protein: CASSPNRQLFNEQYF
V gene: TRBV12-3/TRBV12-4; CDR3 protein: CASRRTGRDYEQYF
V gene: TRBV7-9; CDR3 protein: CASSPQRQGTYNEQFF
V gene: TRBV5-1; CDR3 protein: CASSWEGRNTGELFF
V gene: TRBV2; CDR3 protein: CASSETAGRQPQHF
V gene: TRBV11-2; CDR3 protein: CASSFTGTSSNEQFF
V gene: TRBV20-1; CDR3 protein: CSAPPGGRAYGYTF
V gene: TRBV9; CDR3 protein: CASSATSVSYNEQFF
V gene: TRBV20-1; CDR3 protein: CSARGAGGNEKLFF
V gene: TRBV5-8; CDR3 protein: CASSGRGDLTQETQYF
V gene: TRBV5-5; CDR3 protein: CASSLARAFQRSNYGYTF
V gene: TRBV9; CDR3 protein: CASSVGSGVLTDTQYF
V gene: TRBV7-2; CDR3 protein: CASSASQGIRETQYF
V gene: TRBV7-3; CDR3 protein: CASSLTTNTEAFF
V gene: TRBV2; CDR3 protein: CASSERQGSGANVLTF
V gene: TRBV12-3/TRBV12-4; CDR3 protein: CASSPPVGDFTEAFF
V gene: TRBV20-1; CDR3 protein: CSAHGREKLFF
V gene: TRBV4-1; CDR3 protein: CASSPGGQGAHGYTF
V gene: TRBV11-2; CDR3 protein: CASKRLAGAPATGELFF
V gene: TRBV11-2; CDR3 protein: CASSLRRYNEQFF
V gene: TRBV10-3; CDR3 protein: CAISLVGPTDTQYF
V gene: TRBV4-2; CDR3 protein: CASSQELGTSTDTQYF
V gene: TRBV4-2; CDR3 protein: CASSQGYAAGETQYF